One sample yielded the 20 T cell receptor beta chains listed below, sequenced in a study of blood T cell repertoires in COVID-19 (dated by TCRdb to between 2020 and 2021). To prepare the library, the immunoSEQ multiplex PCR assay was applied. The clones in this table, taken by TCRdb from immuneACCESS, are in-frame only. Not every clone is retained; where verified, under half of the shortfall comes from an unresolved V gene, and the cause of the rest is unknown. Within this sample are about 50,000 clones, with under 90% of them counted one time only. 8.8% of the sample is held by the ten biggest clonotypes. Material for sequencing was peripheral blood. Receptors were obtained from a man in his 60s with acute or convalescent COVID-19.

This rearrangement joins TRBV29-1 to TRBJ2-7, with 7 nucleotides matching TRBD2. Germline loops: CDR1 SQVTM, CDR2 ANQGSEA. V shed 3 bases, J shed 7 bases, and the junction held 15 bases outside the gene matches. This CDR3 is 15 amino acids long. The CDR3 DNA reads as TGCAGCGTTGAGGGGGGGTCAGGAGGGCTTAGTGAGCAGTACTTC. Residues: CSVEGGSGGLSEQYF.

The chain carries TRBV5-4 and TRBJ1-6, with TRBD1 identical over 7 bases. CDR1 SGHNT and CDR2 YYREEE come from the germline V gene (reference sequence). J gave up 7 bases and V 2 bases, and 6 bases lay outside the gene matches. This CDR3 spans 15 amino acids. In nucleotides, the CDR3 is TGTGCCAGCAGCTTAGGAGGGGGCGCGAATTCACCCCTCCACTTT. Its protein product is CASSLGGGANSPLHF.

The chain links TRBV7-3 to TRBJ1-2, with 8 positions matching TRBD1. The germline CDR1 and CDR2 sequences are SGHTA and FQGTGA. The V and J ends lost 4 bases and 1 base, in that order; junction bases with no gene match: 5. There are 15 residues in the CDR3. The CDR3 here is CASSSSGGHNYGYTF. The CDR3 DNA reads TGTGCCAGCAGCTCATCAGGGGGCCATAACTATGGCTACACCTTC.

This chain uses TRBV5-6 with TRBJ1-1, with TRBD1 matching 7 bases. V gave up 1 base and J gave up 6 bases; unmatched junction bases: 6. The V gene's germline CDR1 is SGHDT and CDR2 YYEEEE. The length of the CDR3 is 14 residues. CDR3 sequence reads: CASSLYRGVSEAFF. The CDR3 region has the DNA TGTGCCAGCAGCTTGTACAGGGGAGTTTCTGAAGCTTTCTTT.

CDR3 sequence (DNA): TGTGCCAGCAACCGACAGGGTTGGACTGAAGCTTTCTTT. Its translation is CASNRQGWTEAFF. The chain joins TRBV6-5 to TRBJ1-1; TRBD1 agrees at 7 bases. CDR1 and CDR2 from the germline V gene are MNHEY and SVGAGI. This CDR3 contains 13 residues. The J segment lost 5 bases and the V segment lost 7 bases, leaving 7 bases of the junction unmatched.

This clone occurred a few times. The chain recombines TRBV10-1 with TRBJ1-1, with no clear D. The germline CDR1 and CDR2 sequences are WNHNN and SYGVQD (reference sequence). The CDR3 extends over 12 amino acids. Trimming pared 6 bases from V and 3 bases from J, leaving 8 bases between. The CDR3 DNA sequence: TGCGCCAGCAGGACTGACGACACTGAAGCTTTCTTT. This encodes CASRTDDTEAFF.

CDR3 sequence (DNA): TGTGCCAGCAGCTTATCTGGGACAGGTCGCTATGGCTACACCTTC. Its translation: CASSLSGTGRYGYTF. The chain is built from TRBV7-9 and TRBJ1-2; 8 nucleotides line up with TRBD1. The trim removed 2 bases at V and 4 bases at J, leaving 6 bases unmatched. CDR3 length: 15 amino acids. Germline V CDR1 and CDR2: SEHNR, FQNEAQ (reference sequence).

V and J are TRBV9 and TRBJ2-3; D gene uncertain. The CDR3 totals 17 residues. V was pared by 0 bases and J by 0 bases, with 14 bases between. Germline loops: CDR1 SGDLS, CDR2 YYNGEE. The CDR3 sequence is CASSVEIGLDSTDTQYF. The CDR3 DNA is TGTGCCAGCAGCGTAGAGATAGGTCTAGATAGCACAGATACGCAGTATTTT.

The DNA for the CDR3 is TGTGCCAGCAGCCAAGGGACAGGGGCATTAAATCAGCCCCAGCATTTT. This sequence encodes CASSQGTGALNQPQHF. This chain joins TRBV3-1 (or the pseudogene TRBV3-2) and TRBJ1-5; 9 bases line up with TRBD1. CDR1 and CDR2 (germline): LGHDT, YNNKEL (reference sequence). V was pared by 1 base and J by 4 bases, with 5 bases of the junction left unmatched. The CDR3 consists of 16 residues.

The V and J genes are TRBV3-1 (or the pseudogene TRBV3-2) and TRBJ1-2; TRBD1 might be the D (6 bases). This CDR3 contains 17 residues. CDR1 and CDR2 (germline): LGHDT, YNNKEL (reference sequence). V was clipped by 2 bases and J by 5 bases, with 21 bases between them. The CDR3 sequence: CASSQPIDRTRGYGYTF. The CDR3 DNA is TGTGCCAGCAGCCAACCCATAGACAGGACCCGCGGGTATGGCTACACCTTC.

This clone was observed a handful of times. The chain is built from TRBV7-6 and TRBJ2-7; 7 bases are a match to TRBD1. The germline gives CDR1 SGHVS, CDR2 FNYEAQ. V dropped 5 bases and J dropped 0; count of bases not matched to a gene: 7. CDR3 length: 15 residues. CDR3 residues: CASSRDSFSSYEQYF. CDR3 nucleotides: TGTGCCAGCAGCCGGGACAGCTTCTCCTCCTACGAGCAGTACTTC.

J is TRBJ2-3 and V is TRBV7-3; TRBD2 matches at 7 bases. The V gene's germline CDR1 is SGHTA and CDR2 FQGTGA. The junction had 8 bases not matched to a gene; V was cut back by 6 bases and J by 8 bases. The CDR3 is made up of 13 amino acids. CDR3 coding DNA: TGTGCCAGCAGTTTGAGCGGGGTGGGTACGCAGTATTTT. This gives the protein CASSLSGVGTQYF.

This clone has only a few counts. The rearrangement joins TRBV9 to TRBJ2-1, with 9 bases lining up with TRBD2. CDR3 size: 18 residues. J was trimmed by 0 bases and V by 0 bases; bases with no gene match: 7. The germline V gene has CDR1 SGDLS and CDR2 YYNGEE. CDR3 residues: CASSVDPSGVSSYNEQFF. CDR3 nucleotides: TGTGCCAGCAGCGTAGATCCTAGCGGGGTGAGCTCCTACAATGAGCAGTTCTTC.

V is TRBV7-9 and J is TRBJ1-1, with 7 bases lining up with TRBD1. V gave up 6 bases and J gave up 0 bases; unmatched junction bases: 4. The CDR3 sequence is 14 residues long. CDR1 and CDR2 from the germline V gene are SEHNR and FQNEAQ (reference sequence). The CDR3, as DNA: TGTGCCAGCAGTGACAGGGCTATGAACACTGAAGCTTTCTTT. Translation gives CASSDRAMNTEAFF.

V is TRBV5-5 and J is TRBJ2-5, with 9 bases identical to TRBD2. V lost 2 bases and J lost 3; bases outside the gene matches: 2. CDR1 is SGHKS and CDR2 is YYEKEE in the germline V gene (reference sequence). CDR3 length equals 14 residues. CDR3 sequence (DNA): TGTGCCAGCAGCTTCCCTAGCGGGGAAGAGACCCAGTACTTC. Amino acid sequence: CASSFPSGEETQYF.

The rearrangement links TRBV6-5 to TRBJ2-4, with 8 bases fitting TRBD2. Germline CDR1 and CDR2: MNHEY and SVGAGI. Trimming took 0 bases from V and 11 from J; bases not matched to a gene: 9. The CDR3 is 15 residues long. CDR3 DNA sequence: TGTGCCAGCAGTTACTCGGACGGGGGGGCTTCGTTTCAGTACTTC. Residues: CASSYSDGGASFQYF.

The gene calls are TRBV9 and TRBJ1-2; 9 bases agree with TRBD1. Unmatched junction bases numbered 4, after V lost 0 bases and J lost 4 bases. Germline CDR1 and CDR2: SGDLS and YYNGEE. The CDR3 has 15 amino acids. CDR3 nucleotide sequence: TGTGCCAGCAGCGTAGCGTCGACAGGGGGCTATGGCTACACCTTC. Translated: CASSVASTGGYGYTF.

The rearrangement links TRBV15 to TRBJ1-4; 8 bases match TRBD1. Per the germline V gene, CDR1 is LNHNV and CDR2 is YYDKDF (reference sequence). J gave up 4 bases and V 6 bases, and 4 bases lay outside the gene matches. This CDR3 has 14 amino acids. This CDR3 is CATRPTGVNEKLFF. In DNA form, the CDR3 reads TGTGCCACCAGACCGACAGGGGTTAATGAAAAACTGTTTTTT.

The chain recombines TRBV6-2 or TRBV6-3 with TRBJ2-1; possibly TRBD2 for D (5 bases). CDR1 MNHEY and CDR2 SVGEGT come from the germline V gene. With 2 bases removed from V and 0 bases from J, the gap between germline ends came to 5 bases. The CDR3 runs 14 residues. The CDR3 region has the DNA TGTGCCAGCAGTTACCGGGGCTCCTACAATGAGCAGTTCTTC. It translates to CASSYRGSYNEQFF.

The table lists this clone with a count of one. The chain carries TRBV6-6 and TRBJ2-1; D gene uncertain. V shed 10 bases and J shed 0 bases, with 19 bases lying between them. This CDR3 has 16 residues. Looked up from germline, CDR1 is MNHNY and CDR2 is SVGAGI (reference sequence). The CDR3 spells CANSISGPSSYNEQFF. In DNA, the CDR3 is TGTGCCAACAGCATTTCTGGGCCGAGCTCCTACAATGAGCAGTTCTTC.